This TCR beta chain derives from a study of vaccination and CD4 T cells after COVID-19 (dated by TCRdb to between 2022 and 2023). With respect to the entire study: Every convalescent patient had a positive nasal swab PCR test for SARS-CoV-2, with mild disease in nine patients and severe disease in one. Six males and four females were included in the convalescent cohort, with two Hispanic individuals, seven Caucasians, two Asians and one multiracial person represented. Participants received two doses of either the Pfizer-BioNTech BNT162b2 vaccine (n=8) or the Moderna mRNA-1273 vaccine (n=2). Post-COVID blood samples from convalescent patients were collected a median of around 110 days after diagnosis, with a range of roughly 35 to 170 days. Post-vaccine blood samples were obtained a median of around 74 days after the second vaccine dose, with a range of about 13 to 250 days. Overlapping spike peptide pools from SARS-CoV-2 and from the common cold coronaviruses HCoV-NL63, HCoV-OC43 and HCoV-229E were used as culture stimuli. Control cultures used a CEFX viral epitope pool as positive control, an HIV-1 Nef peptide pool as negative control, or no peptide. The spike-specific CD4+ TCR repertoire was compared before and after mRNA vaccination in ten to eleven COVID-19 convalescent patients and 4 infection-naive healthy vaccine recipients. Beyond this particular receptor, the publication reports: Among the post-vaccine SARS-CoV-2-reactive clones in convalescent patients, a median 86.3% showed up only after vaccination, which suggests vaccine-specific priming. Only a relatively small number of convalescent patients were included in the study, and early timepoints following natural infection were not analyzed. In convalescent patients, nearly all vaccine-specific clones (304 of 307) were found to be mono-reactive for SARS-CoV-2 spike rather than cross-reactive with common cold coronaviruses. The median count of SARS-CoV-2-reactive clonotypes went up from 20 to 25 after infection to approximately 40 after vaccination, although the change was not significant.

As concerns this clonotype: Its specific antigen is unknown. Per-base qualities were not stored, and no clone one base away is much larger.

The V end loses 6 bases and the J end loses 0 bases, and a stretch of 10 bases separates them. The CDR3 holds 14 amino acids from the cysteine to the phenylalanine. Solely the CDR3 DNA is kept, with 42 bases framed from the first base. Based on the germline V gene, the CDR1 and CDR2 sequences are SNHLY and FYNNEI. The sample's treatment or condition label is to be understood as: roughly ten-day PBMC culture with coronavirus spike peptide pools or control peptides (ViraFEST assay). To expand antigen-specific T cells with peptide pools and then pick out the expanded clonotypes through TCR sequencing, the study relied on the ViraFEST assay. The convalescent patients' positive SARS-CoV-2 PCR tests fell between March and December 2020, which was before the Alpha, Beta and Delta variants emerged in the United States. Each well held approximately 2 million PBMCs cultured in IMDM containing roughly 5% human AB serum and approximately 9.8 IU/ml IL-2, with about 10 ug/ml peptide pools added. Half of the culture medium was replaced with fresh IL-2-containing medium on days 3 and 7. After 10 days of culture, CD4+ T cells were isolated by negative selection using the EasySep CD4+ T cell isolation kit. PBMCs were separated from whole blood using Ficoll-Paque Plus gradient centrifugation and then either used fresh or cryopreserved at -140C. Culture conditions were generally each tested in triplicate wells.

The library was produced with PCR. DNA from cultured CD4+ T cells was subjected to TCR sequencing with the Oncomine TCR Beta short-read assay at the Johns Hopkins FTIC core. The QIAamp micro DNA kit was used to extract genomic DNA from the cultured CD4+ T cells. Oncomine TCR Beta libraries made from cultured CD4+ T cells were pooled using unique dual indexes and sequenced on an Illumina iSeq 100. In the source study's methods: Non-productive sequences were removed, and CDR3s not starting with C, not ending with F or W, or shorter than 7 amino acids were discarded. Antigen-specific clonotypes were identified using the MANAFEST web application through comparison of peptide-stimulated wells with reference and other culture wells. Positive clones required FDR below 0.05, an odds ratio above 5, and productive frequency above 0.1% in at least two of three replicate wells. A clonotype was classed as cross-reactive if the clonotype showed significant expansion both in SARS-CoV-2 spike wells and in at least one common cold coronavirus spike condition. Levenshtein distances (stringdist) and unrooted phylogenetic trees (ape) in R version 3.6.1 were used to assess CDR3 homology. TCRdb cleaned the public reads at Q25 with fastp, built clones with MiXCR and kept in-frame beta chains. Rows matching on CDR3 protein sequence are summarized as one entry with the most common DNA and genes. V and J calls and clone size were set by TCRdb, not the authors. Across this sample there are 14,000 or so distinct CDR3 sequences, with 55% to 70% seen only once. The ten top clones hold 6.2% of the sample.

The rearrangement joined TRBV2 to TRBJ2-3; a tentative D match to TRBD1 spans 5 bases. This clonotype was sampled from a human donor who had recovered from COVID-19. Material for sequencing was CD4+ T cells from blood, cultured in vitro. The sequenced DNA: TGTGCCAGCAGCCAGGGTTCTAGCACAGATACGCAGTATTTT. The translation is CASSQGSSTDTQYF.